Shown below are 26 T cell receptor beta chains from a single sample sequenced in a study of Ad26.COV2.S vaccination and SARS-CoV-2 variants. The treatment was: about 20 received Ad26.COV2.S at low or high dose, single or two shots; a few received placebo; per-sample allocation not given. Samples analyzed were those drawn on day 63 after the first vaccine or placebo injection. Profiling relied on immunoSEQ multiplex PCR, and the TCRdb table lists in-frame clones only, not all of them. Of more than 350,000 clones in the sample, 75% to 95% are singletons; the top ten hold more than 9%. The input for sequencing was peripheral blood, taken in a trial of Ad26.COV2.S vaccine versus placebo. The receptor source for this set is a person aged 18-65 years who received the Ad26.COV2.S COVID-19 vaccine or a placebo.

The rearrangement joins TRBV18 to TRBJ2-1; TRBD1 matches at 9 bases. The germline CDR1 and CDR2 sequences are KGHSH and LQKENI. CDR3 length: 18 amino acids. Germline trimming cut 1 base from V and 4 bases from J; bases unmatched to any gene: 11. For the CDR3, the DNA is TGTGCCAGCTCACCACAAGCCCCGGGACAGGGAAATTACAATGAGCAGTTCTTC. It is translated as CASSPQAPGQGNYNEQFF.

This clone has more than one count but fewer than ten. The gene calls are TRBV6-1 and TRBJ2-1, with 11 bases lining up with TRBD2. CDR3 length equals 18 residues. Per the germline V gene, CDR1 is MNHNS and CDR2 is SASEGT. The ends lost 3 bases at V and 5 bases at J; junction bases unmatched: 12. CDR3 bases: TGTGCCAGCAGTGATTATGACAGGGGTAGCGGGAGGGACAATGAGCAGTTCTTC. This sequence encodes CASSDYDRGSGRDNEQFF.

The chain links TRBV7-3 to TRBJ2-5; tentative D call: TRBD1 (6 bases). CDR3 length: 14 amino acids. Germline V gene lookup returns CDR1 SGHTA and CDR2 FQGTGA. Trimming left V 5 bases short and J 2 bases short, with 12 bases between. The CDR3 DNA sequence: TGTGCCAGCAGCCTGGGGACAAGGCAAGAGACCCAGTACTTC. Amino acids: CASSLGTRQETQYF.

This sequence joins TRBV25-1 and TRBJ1-2; D ambiguous. From germline, CDR1 is MGHDK and CDR2 SYGVNS. This CDR3 comprises 15 residues. Trimming removed 2 bases at V and 4 bases at J, with 14 bases between. This chain's CDR3 is CASSETEGAGYGYTF. The CDR3 coding sequence is TGTGCCAGCAGTGAAACAGAAGGCGCGGGCTATGGCTACACCTTC.

This chain uses TRBV6-2 or TRBV6-3 with TRBJ1-5, with D possibly matching TRBD1 (6 bases). V lost 0 bases and J 3 bases, leaving 15 bases between the germline ends. Looked up from germline, CDR1 is MNHEY and CDR2 is SVGEGT. The CDR3 covers 17 residues. DNA of the CDR3: TGTGCCAGCAGTTACTCCAGCGGGTCAGGGGCCAATCAGCCCCAGCATTTT. Protein product: CASSYSSGSGANQPQHF.

The count of this clone is one. The chain carries TRBV30 and TRBJ1-2, with D possibly matching TRBD1 (5 bases). The length of the CDR3 is 14 residues. V was shortened by 2 bases and J by 8 bases, with 18 bases between the two germline ends. Germline loops: CDR1 GTSNPN, CDR2 SVGIG (reference sequence). CDR3 sequence reads: CAWSIRGGAGGYTF. CDR3 DNA sequence: TGTGCCTGGAGTATTCGTGGAGGGGCAGGGGGCTACACCTTC.

The rearrangement links TRBV7-2 to TRBJ2-2, with D uncertain. The length of the CDR3 is 14 residues. V was clipped by 5 bases and J by 4 bases, with 11 bases between them. The germline CDR1 and CDR2 sequences are SGHTA and FQGNSA. CDR3 amino acids: CASSILHSTGELFF. The CDR3 nucleotides read TGTGCCAGCAGCATACTACACAGCACCGGGGAGCTGTTTTTT.

The chain is built from TRBV7-3 and TRBJ2-5; 10 nucleotides align to TRBD1. Germline-derived CDR1 and CDR2 are SGHTA and FQGTGA. The CDR3 is made up of 16 amino acids. Unmatched junction bases numbered 9, after V lost 4 bases and J lost 4 bases. The CDR3 DNA sequence: TGTGCCAGCAGCTACGTGAAAGGACAGGGGGGAGAGACCCAGTACTTC. It codes for CASSYVKGQGGETQYF.

V is TRBV3-1 (or the pseudogene TRBV3-2) and J is TRBJ2-5; TRBD2 matches at 7 bases. The CDR3 is 14 residues long. The germline V gene encodes CDR1 LGHDT and CDR2 YNNKEL (reference sequence). The trim removed 4 bases at V and 4 bases at J, leaving 6 bases unmatched. The CDR3 DNA follows: TGTGCCAGCAGCCCCCGGACTAGAGTAGAGACCCAGTACTTC. Its protein product is CASSPRTRVETQYF.

The V gene is TRBV18, the J gene TRBJ1-1, with D possibly TRBD1 on 6 matching bases. Germline V lookup: CDR1 KGHSH, CDR2 LQKENI. V was clipped by 1 base and J by 11 bases, with 11 bases between them. This CDR3 has 12 amino acids. CDR3 sequence reads: CASSPQQGRAFF. In nucleotides, the CDR3 is TGTGCCAGCTCACCACAACAGGGTAGGGCTTTCTTT.

The V call is TRBV6-1, the J call TRBJ2-6; the D gene is possibly TRBD2 (6 bases). Deletions cut 3 bases from V and 1 base from J, with 16 bases between. Germline V gene sequence: CDR1 MNHNS, CDR2 SASEGT. This CDR3 spans 18 amino acids. The CDR3 DNA reads as TGTGCCAGCAGTGACTGGTGGGGGGTTCTGTCTGGGGCCAACGTCCTGACTTTC. It translates to CASSDWWGVLSGANVLTF.

The V gene is TRBV10-3, the J gene TRBJ2-5, with D possibly TRBD2 on 5 matching bases. The germline V and J ends were trimmed by 4 bases and 2 bases, with 8 bases remaining between them. Per germline, CDR1 ENHRY and CDR2 SYGVKD. The CDR3 runs 13 residues. The CDR3 nucleotides read TGTGCCATCAGTGGACGCGGGCAAGAGACCCAGTACTTC. Amino acid sequence: CAISGRGQETQYF.

The chain employs TRBV5-6 and TRBJ2-1; tentatively, D is TRBD1 or TRBD2 (5 bases each). The CDR3 covers 13 residues. Germline-derived CDR1 and CDR2 are SGHDT and YYEEEE. V was clipped by 9 bases and J by 4 bases, with 14 bases between them. Here the CDR3 reads CATEGRLYNEQFF. CDR3 DNA sequence: TGTGCCACCGAGGGGAGATTATACAATGAGCAGTTCTTC. The whole variable domain, remainder taken from reference TRBV5-6 and TRBJ2-1, is DAGVTQSPTHLIKTRGQQVTLRCSPKSGHDTVSWYQQALGQGPQFIFQYYEEEERQRGNFPDRFSGHQFPNYSSELNVNALLLGDSALYLCATEGRLYNEQFFGPGTRLTVL.

Notes on this clone: Different DNA sequences within this sample yield the same CDR3. The V and J genes are TRBV7-2 and TRBJ2-7; the D is unclear. The CDR3 is 15 amino acids. V was cut by 1 base and J by 0 bases, with 10 bases left in between. The germline V gene has CDR1 SGHTA and CDR2 FQGNSA. The CDR3 nucleotides read TGTGCCAGCAGCTTAGGGGCAGCGAGCTCCTACGAGCAGTACTTC. It yields the protein CASSLGAASSYEQYF.

The CDR3, as DNA: TGTGCCAGCAGCCTTACAGGGGGCAGCGAGCAGTACTTC. Protein product: CASSLTGGSEQYF. This chain connects TRBV12-3 or TRBV12-4 to TRBJ2-7; 9 nucleotides line up with TRBD1. Trimming removed 6 bases from V and 6 bases from J; junction bases left unmatched: 6. The CDR3 is 13 residues long.

The chain has TRBV18 and TRBJ1-5; TRBD1 matches at 8 bases. This CDR3 spans 15 amino acids. The germline V gene has CDR1 KGHSH and CDR2 LQKENI. The junction had 8 bases not matched to a gene; V was cut back by 6 bases and J by 4 bases. The CDR3 sequence is CASSDLRGLNQPQHF. The CDR3 nucleotides read TGTGCCAGCTCGGACCTCAGGGGGCTTAATCAGCCCCAGCATTTT.

The chain uses TRBV6-5 and TRBJ2-3, with D hard to call. Germline CDR1 is MNHEY and CDR2 is SVGAGI. Trimming cost V 7 bases and J 0 bases, with 11 bases left between them. The CDR3 sequence is 14 residues long. The CDR3 is CASIPLTSTDTQYF. The CDR3 DNA reads as TGTGCCAGCATTCCCCTTACAAGCACAGATACGCAGTATTTT.

The chain recombines TRBV9 with TRBJ2-1, with 14 nucleotides matching TRBD2. This CDR3 is 16 amino acids long. The germline V gene encodes CDR1 SGDLS and CDR2 YYNGEE. V was clipped by 2 bases and J by 9 bases; unmatched bases: 7. CDR3 loop: CASSVGGLAGAPEQFF. The CDR3, as DNA: TGTGCCAGCAGCGTGGGGGGACTAGCGGGAGCCCCTGAGCAGTTCTTC. The variable domain in full, with the rest retrieved from reference TRBV9 and TRBJ2-1, is DSGVTQTPKHLITATGQRVTLRCSPRSGDLSVYWYQQSLDQGLQFLIQYYNGEERAKGNILERFSAQQFPDLHSELNLSSLELGDSALYFCASSVGGLAGAPEQFFGPGTRLTVL.

This chain links TRBV6-6 with TRBJ2-2; perhaps TRBD2 as D (6 bases). V lost 6 bases to trimming and J lost 0 bases, with 11 bases between them. Germline V gives CDR1 MNHNY, CDR2 SVGAGI (reference sequence). The CDR3 has 15 residues. The CDR3 protein is CASRPGTPNTGELFF. In DNA, the CDR3 is TGTGCCAGCAGACCTGGGACTCCGAACACCGGGGAGCTGTTTTTT.

CDR3 nucleotides: TGCGCCAGCAGCTTGAAGCCCCCCTATGGCTACACCTTC. Translated, it gives CASSLKPPYGYTF. The genes are TRBV5-1 and TRBJ1-2; D gene unclear. V lost 1 base and J 4 bases, leaving 8 bases between the germline ends. The CDR3 runs to 13 residues. In germline, CDR1 is SGHRS, CDR2 YFSETQ.

This sequence joins TRBV30 and TRBJ1-4; weak D call: TRBD1 (5 bases). Trimming stripped 2 bases from V and 8 bases from J, with 12 bases between. There are 13 residues in the CDR3. CDR1 GTSNPN and CDR2 SVGIG come from the germline V gene (reference sequence). The CDR3 coding sequence is TGTGCCTGGAGTTTAGGGAGGGGCGAAAAACTGTTTTTT. It yields the protein CAWSLGRGEKLFF.

V is TRBV6-1 and J is TRBJ1-3; D is perhaps TRBD1 (5 bases). The length of the CDR3 is 16 residues. CDR1 and CDR2 (germline): MNHNS, SASEGT. Trimming left V 4 bases short and J 0 bases short, with 13 bases between. The chain's CDR3 is CASSVRQGSSGNTIYF. The CDR3 DNA reads TGTGCCAGCAGTGTACGGCAGGGTAGCTCTGGAAACACCATATATTTT.

The chain links TRBV11-2 to TRBJ2-1, with 12 bases fitting TRBD2. CDR1 and CDR2 (germline): SGHAT, FQNNGV. This CDR3 is built from 16 residues. Unmatched junction bases numbered 5, after V lost 5 bases and J lost 3 bases. CDR3 in DNA: TGTGCCAGCAGCCCCCCTAGCGGGAGGGTCTACAATGAGCAGTTCTTC. Translation: CASSPPSGRVYNEQFF.

The chain uses TRBV7-9 and TRBJ2-1, with TRBD2 identical over 14 bases. The V gene's germline CDR1 is SEHNR and CDR2 FQNEAQ (reference sequence). The CDR3 contains 15 residues. V lost 6 bases, J lost 8 bases, and 6 bases stayed unmatched. CDR3 amino acids: CASRGGTSGSYEQFF. In nucleotides, the CDR3 is TGTGCCAGCAGGGGGGGGACTAGCGGGAGCTATGAGCAGTTCTTC.

This chain joins TRBV3-1 (or the pseudogene TRBV3-2) and TRBJ2-7, with unresolved D. Germline V gene sequence: CDR1 LGHDT, CDR2 YNNKEL (reference sequence). This CDR3 contains 15 residues. V was pared by 5 bases and J by 0 bases, with 14 bases between. The chain's CDR3 is CASSSTTGYSYEQYF. CDR3 bases: TGTGCCAGCAGCTCTACGACTGGGTACTCCTACGAGCAGTACTTC.

This clone was observed a few times. The chain has TRBV4-1 and TRBJ1-1; D call uncertain. CDR1 and CDR2 (germline): MGHRA, YSYEKL. The CDR3 runs 15 residues. V shed 1 base and J shed 1 base, with 10 bases lying between them. CDR3 residues: CASSQGGEPNTEAFF. Written as DNA, the CDR3 is TGCGCCAGCAGCCAAGGGGGAGAACCGAACACTGAAGCTTTCTTT.